Listed below are T cell receptor beta chains from one sample, sequenced in a study of T cells in Graves' hyperthyroidism and ophthalmopathy. TCRdb re-called the multiplex PCR reads with MiXCR, one entry per CDR3 protein. In the table there are about 380,000 distinct CDR3 sequences, about 14% of which are singletons. Sequencing was carried out using blood. These receptors were taken from a woman aged 25 to 45 with Graves' ophthalmopathy. CDR3s include the opening cysteine and the closing phenylalanine or tryptophan. The D gene is left open where the match is weak. Only some rows state a clone size, as once, few, many or a class for expanded clones.

v_call	d_call	clone_size	j_call	cdr3_length	cdr3_nt	cdr3_aa
TRBV28	TRBD1	-	TRBJ2-7	15	TGTGCCAGCAGTTATCCCGGGACAGGGACTTACGAGCAGTACTTC	CASSYPGTGTYEQYF
TRBV29-1	TRBD2	many	TRBJ2-5	16	TGCAGCGTTGATTTTCTAGCGGGGGGGCGCCGGGAGACCCAGTACTTC	CSVDFLAGGRRETQYF
TRBV5-1	TRBD2	many	TRBJ2-3	15	TGCGCCAGCAGCTTGGCCGGGACTAGCACAGATGCGCAGTATTTT	CASSLAGTSTDAQYF
TRBV19	-	few	TRBJ1-5	18	TGTGCCAGTAGGCCTTTGGACAGTCCCCGTTATAGCAATCAGCCCCAGCATTTT	CASRPLDSPRYSNQPQHF
TRBV28	TRBD1	many	TRBJ1-4	15	TGTGCCAGCAGTTCACCGGGACAGAGGGATGAAAAACTGTTTTTT	CASSSPGQRDEKLFF
TRBV30	-	many	TRBJ2-7	12	TGTGCCTGGAGTCCCGACTCCTACGAGCAGTACTTC	CAWSPDSYEQYF
TRBV2	-	many	TRBJ2-1	13	TGTGCCAGCAGTCACAGGGAGATGAATGAGCAGTTCTTC	CASSHREMNEQFF
TRBV2	-	-	TRBJ2-1	11	TGTGCCAGCAGGGGGCGCGATGAGCAGTTCTTC	CASRGRDEQFF
TRBV19	TRBD1	-	TRBJ2-1	13	TGTGCCAGTAGTAGGACAGGTGGGAATGAGCAGTTCTTC	CASSRTGGNEQFF
TRBV6-2/TRBV6-3	-	many	TRBJ1-1	15	TGTGCCAGCAGTCCCCCTTGGGGGGACAACACTGAAGCTTTCTTT	CASSPPWGDNTEAFF
TRBV7-8	TRBD1	many	TRBJ2-4	16	TGTGCCAGCAGCCCTGAAGTAGGGGGCAGGAAAAACATTCAGTACTTC	CASSPEVGGRKNIQYF
TRBV7-9	TRBD1	-	TRBJ1-1	15	TGTGCCAGCAGCTCTACGGACAGGGGGCACACTGAAGCTTTCTTT	CASSSTDRGHTEAFF
TRBV20-1	-	few	TRBJ2-5	12	TGCAGTGCTAGACCGGGACTAGAGACCCAGTACTTC	CSARPGLETQYF
TRBV4-1	-	-	TRBJ2-7	17	TGCGCCAGCAGCCAAGTTCATAGCGGGGACAGTTACTACGAGCAGTACTTC	CASSQVHSGDSYYEQYF
TRBV6-2/TRBV6-3	TRBD1	many	TRBJ2-2	16	TGTGCCAGCAGTTACTCCGGACAGGGGGTGACCGGGGAGCTGTTTTTT	CASSYSGQGVTGELFF
TRBV6-1	-	-	TRBJ1-3	16	TGTGCCAGCACCAAAGATGGGAGTAACTCTGGAAACACCATATATTTT	CASTKDGSNSGNTIYF
TRBV19	-	few	TRBJ2-3	15	TGTGCCAGTTCCTCCCTGGGGGCCGGCACAGATACGCAGTATTTT	CASSSLGAGTDTQYF
TRBV7-9	-	-	TRBJ1-5	17	TGTGCCAGCAGCTTAGTTCTGCAGGGGTTTGGGAATCAGCCCCAGCATTTT	CASSLVLQGFGNQPQHF
TRBV15	-	-	TRBJ1-4	14	TGTGCCACCAGCAGAGATCCAGGGAATGAAAAACTGTTTTTT	CATSRDPGNEKLFF
TRBV5-8	TRBD1	many	TRBJ1-5	15	TGTGCCAGCAGTCTGGGACAGTCTAGCAATCAGCCCCAGCATTTT	CASSLGQSSNQPQHF
TRBV20-1	-	many	TRBJ2-7	15	TGCAGTGCTAGAGATTCGAGGAGGGGCCGTGACGAGCAGTACTTC	CSARDSRRGRDEQYF
TRBV7-2	TRBD2	many	TRBJ2-7	15	TGTGCCAGCAGCTCGGGTTTCGGGGGGGGCTACGAGCAGTACTTC	CASSSGFGGGYEQYF
TRBV3-1	TRBD2	many	TRBJ2-3	18	TGTGCCAGCAGCCAAGTTCCGACTAGCGGGGGGGAGGCAGATACGCAGTATTTT	CASSQVPTSGGEADTQYF
TRBV9	-	-	TRBJ1-2	14	TGTGCCAGCAGCCCCTCCTACGGAGGGGACGGCTACACCTTC	CASSPSYGGDGYTF
TRBV2	-	-	TRBJ1-3	13	TGTGCCAGCAGGGGGCGTCCTGGAAACACCATATATTTT	CASRGRPGNTIYF
TRBV13	-	-	TRBJ2-1	14	TGTGCCAGCAGCCAATCGTGGTCGAGCACCGGGCAGTTCTTC	CASSQSWSSTGQFF
TRBV18	TRBD1	-	TRBJ2-7	12	TGTGCCAGCAGGACAGGGATCTACGAGCAGAACTTC	CASRTGIYEQNF
TRBV15	-	-	TRBJ1-1	14	TGTGCCACCAGCCAGGAGGGGGTACGGACTGAAGCTTTCTTT	CATSQEGVRTEAFF
TRBV7-9	-	many	TRBJ1-1	15	TGTGCCAGCAGCTTATGGGCGGGTGGGAGCACTGAAGCTTTCTTT	CASSLWAGGSTEAFF
TRBV18	-	many	TRBJ1-2	15	TGTGCCAGCTCACCACAGGGTCGCGGGGACTATGGCTACACCTTC	CASSPQGRGDYGYTF
TRBV6-1	-	many	TRBJ1-1	12	TGTGCCAGCAGTCCCAAGACAGGTGAAGCTTTCTTT	CASSPKTGEAFF
TRBV24-1	TRBD1	-	TRBJ2-7	11	TGTGCCAGTGGGACAGGAAACGAGCAGTACTTC	CASGTGNEQYF
TRBV2	TRBD1	many	TRBJ2-5	14	TGTGCCAGCAGAAAGAGGACAGGTCAAGAGACCCAGTACTTC	CASRKRTGQETQYF
TRBV7-2	-	many	TRBJ1-2	15	TGTGCCAGCAGCTTTTTGGACACTGTAAACTATGGCTACACCTTC	CASSFLDTVNYGYTF
TRBV12-3/TRBV12-4	-	-	TRBJ1-5	15	TGTGCCAGCAGTTTATTCTGGGGACGGAGTCAGCCCCAGCATTTT	CASSLFWGRSQPQHF
TRBV20-1	-	many	TRBJ2-7	13	TGCAGTGCTAGAGATCCCGTGGTTGGCGAGCAGTACTTC	CSARDPVVGEQYF
TRBV11-2	-	many	TRBJ2-3	18	TGTGCCAGCAGCCATCCCGGGATCCCATCTAGAGGCACAGATACGCAGTATTTT	CASSHPGIPSRGTDTQYF
TRBV6-5	-	-	TRBJ2-7	17	TGTGCCAGCAGTTACGGGGGCGGCCAGCCTAACTCCTACGAGCAGTACTTC	CASSYGGGQPNSYEQYF
TRBV4-1	-	many	TRBJ2-7	14	TGCGCCAGCAGCCAGGGTGCAGGAGCGGACGAGCAGTACTTC	CASSQGAGADEQYF
TRBV6-1	-	few	TRBJ2-5	17	TGTGCCAGCAGTAAGAACAGAGCAGCAAGGGTGGAAGAGACCCAGTACTTC	CASSKNRAARVEETQYF
TRBV4-1	-	-	TRBJ1-5	13	TGCGCCAGCAGCCAAGGACTTAGTCAGCCCCAGCATTTT	CASSQGLSQPQHF